This T cell receptor (beta chain) was captured by sequencing in a study of cytomegalovirus exposure and HLA in healthy donors. Study-wide results and limits: Of the V segments, some could not be distinguished, including TRBV6-2 and TRBV6-3, and were excluded.

Trimming cost V 2 bases and J 0 bases, with 20 bases left between them. The CDR3 extends over 20 amino acids. Germline lookup yields CDR1 SGHVS and CDR2 FNYEAQ. Concerning this clone itself: The antigen is undetermined.

In the PCR, 60 Vbeta and 13 Jbeta primers were used. The table came from immunoSEQ multiplex PCR; TCRdb's copy has only in-frame clones and leaves some out. The profile covers about 160,000 clones, with roughly 89% appearing a single time and 0.7% to 1% taken by the ten largest. Each donor was nominally healthy when sampled (though unrecorded immune exposures were likely). The sample taken for sequencing was PBMCs. This chain joins TRBV7-6 and TRBJ2-6, with a weak D call TRBD2 (7 bases). This TCR was recovered from a woman in her twenties or thirties in good health and CMV-seronegative. CDR3 protein: CASSLIPAGAPSSGANVLTF. Here the CDR3 DNA reads TGTGCCAGCAGCTTAATCCCGGCGGGGGCCCCTTCCTCTGGGGCCAACGTCCTGACTTTC.